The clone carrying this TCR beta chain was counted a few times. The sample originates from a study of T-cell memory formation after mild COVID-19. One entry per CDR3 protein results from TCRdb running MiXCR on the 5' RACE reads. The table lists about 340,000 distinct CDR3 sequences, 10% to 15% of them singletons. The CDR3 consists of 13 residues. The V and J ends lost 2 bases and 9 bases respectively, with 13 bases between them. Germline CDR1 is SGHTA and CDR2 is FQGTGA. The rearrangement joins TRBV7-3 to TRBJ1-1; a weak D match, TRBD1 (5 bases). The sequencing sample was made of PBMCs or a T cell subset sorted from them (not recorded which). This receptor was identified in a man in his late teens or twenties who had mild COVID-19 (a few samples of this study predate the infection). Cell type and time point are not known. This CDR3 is CASSLGLDRQAFF. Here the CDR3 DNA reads TGTGCCAGCAGCTTAGGGCTTGACAGACAAGCTTTCTTT.